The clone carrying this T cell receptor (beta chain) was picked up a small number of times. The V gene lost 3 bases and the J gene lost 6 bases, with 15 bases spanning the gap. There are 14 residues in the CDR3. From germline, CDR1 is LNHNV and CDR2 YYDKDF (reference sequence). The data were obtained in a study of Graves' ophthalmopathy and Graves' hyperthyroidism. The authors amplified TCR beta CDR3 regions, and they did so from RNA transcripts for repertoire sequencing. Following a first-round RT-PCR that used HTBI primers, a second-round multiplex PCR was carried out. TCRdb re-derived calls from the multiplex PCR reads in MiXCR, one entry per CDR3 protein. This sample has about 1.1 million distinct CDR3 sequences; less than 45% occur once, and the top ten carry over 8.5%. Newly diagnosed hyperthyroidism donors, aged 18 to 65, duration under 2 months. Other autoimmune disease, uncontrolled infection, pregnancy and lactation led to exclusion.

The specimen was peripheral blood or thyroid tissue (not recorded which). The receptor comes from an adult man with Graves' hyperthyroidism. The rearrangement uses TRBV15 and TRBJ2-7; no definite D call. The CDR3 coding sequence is TGTGCCACCAGCAGCGTAGAGATAAGGTCCGAGCAGTACTTC. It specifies CATSSVEIRSEQYF.